The T cell receptor beta chain described here comes from a study of T-cell memory formation after mild COVID-19. General observations from the study: Contracting CD4+ clones were located mainly in CM and EM, and CD8+ clones in EMRA. Clones that got smaller from day 15 to 85 had even CD4/CD8, while clones growing later tipped toward CD4+.

V was cut by 6 bases and J by 6 bases, with 15 bases left in between. The CDR3 totals 14 residues. CDR1 and CDR2 (germline): MNHEY, SVGEGT. Notes on this clonotype: Its target is unknown.

The TCR alpha and TCR beta cDNA libraries, bearing sample barcodes and UMIs, were generated by 5'RACE using constant-segment primers. TCRdb called the 5' RACE reads again in MiXCR, with one record for every CDR3 protein. The data show around 530,000 distinct CDR3 sequences, about 22% seen once. Material for sequencing was PBMCs or a T cell subset sorted from them (not recorded which). This clonotype was sampled from an adult woman who had mild COVID-19 (a few samples of this study predate the infection). Cell type and time point are not known. The gene calls are TRBV6-2 or TRBV6-3 and TRBJ2-1, with D perhaps matching TRBD2 (6 bases). The chain's CDR3 is CASSLGGTINEQFF. As DNA, the CDR3 is TGTGCCAGCAGCCTAGGCGGGACGATCAATGAGCAGTTCTTC.